These 16 T cell receptor beta chains came from one sample sequenced in a study of control samples from healthy donors and cancer patients. Method: immunoSEQ multiplex PCR; TCRdb's copy keeps in-frame clones and lacks some. The sample yields about 22,000 clones, around four fifths seen once. Sequenced material: PBMCs. The receptors were sampled from a man between 60 and 75 years old with colorectal cancer.

This clone was counted once. V gene TRBV14 combines with J gene TRBJ2-3; D gene ambiguous. The CDR3 is made up of 16 amino acids. The germline V and J ends were trimmed by 1 base and 0 bases, with 11 bases remaining between them. Germline lookup yields CDR1 SGHDN and CDR2 FVKESK. The CDR3 DNA is TGTGCCAGCAGCCAAGGCCTGAGCAGGAGCACAGATACGCAGTATTTT. Translated, it gives CASSQGLSRSTDTQYF.

V is TRBV5-4 and J is TRBJ1-4; 7 positions match TRBD1. This CDR3 spans 14 amino acids. In germline, CDR1 is SGHNT, CDR2 YYREEE (reference sequence). The V segment lost 3 bases and the J segment 8 bases; nucleotides outside the gene matches: 7. The CDR3 sequence is CASSSPGGGEKLFF. The CDR3 DNA reads as TGTGCCAGCAGCTCCCCAGGGGGGGGAGAAAAACTGTTTTTT.

In this sample, this clone turned up once. The CDR3 DNA reads as TGTGCCAGCAGCTTAGTGGCGGGTACCGACATTCAGTACTTC. This codes for CASSLVAGTDIQYF. J is TRBJ2-4 and V is TRBV7-2, with D maybe TRBD2 (5 bases). The CDR3 is 14 amino acids. Germline V gene data show CDR1 as SGHTA and CDR2 as FQGNSA. Trimming cost V 1 base and J 8 bases, with 12 bases left between them.

About this clone: The same CDR3 arises from other DNA sequences in this sample as well. The chain couples TRBV5-1 to TRBJ1-1; D unclear. The ends were cut back, 2 bases at V and 1 base at J, with 6 bases in the middle. Germline V gives CDR1 SGHRS, CDR2 YFSETQ. The CDR3 is 13 residues long. The CDR3 sequence: CASSLRANTEAFF. Here the CDR3 DNA reads TGCGCCAGCAGCTTAAGGGCGAACACTGAAGCTTTCTTT.

The V call is TRBV6-1, the J call TRBJ1-5; perhaps TRBD1 as D (5 bases). Germline V gene sequence: CDR1 MNHNS, CDR2 SASEGT. Trimming removed 0 bases from V and 7 bases from J, with 10 bases in between. The CDR3 length is 14 residues. CDR3 nucleotide sequence: TGTGCCAGCAGTGAAGCTTCAGGGTGGCAGCCCCAGCATTTT. Translation gives CASSEASGWQPQHF.

V and J are TRBV6-5 and TRBJ2-7, with D uncertain. V gave up 7 bases and J gave up 2 bases, with 9 bases separating them. Germline-derived CDR1 and CDR2 are MNHEY and SVGAGI. CDR3 size: 12 residues. In nucleotides, the CDR3 is TGTGCCAGCACCCTTGCAGCCTACGAGCAGTACTTC. Its translation: CASTLAAYEQYF.

The V call is TRBV4-3, the J call TRBJ2-2; TRBD1 might be the D (6 bases). Germline CDR1 reads LGHNA; CDR2 reads YSLEER. The V and J ends lost 3 bases and 0 bases respectively, with 11 bases between them. The CDR3 length is 16 residues. CDR3 region: CASSHTGGANTGELFF. The CDR3 bases are TGCGCCAGCAGCCATACTGGGGGCGCGAACACCGGGGAGCTGTTTTTT.

In this sample, this clone turned up a few times. The V and J genes are TRBV30 and TRBJ2-3; the D gene is possibly TRBD1 (5 bases). CDR1 and CDR2 (germline): GTSNPN, SVGIG (reference sequence). The CDR3 runs 12 residues. V lost 5 bases and J 0 bases, leaving 6 bases between the germline ends. CDR3 sequence reads: CAWGASTDTQYF. Here the CDR3 DNA reads TGTGCCTGGGGGGCTAGCACAGATACGCAGTATTTT.

The chain employs TRBV5-6 and TRBJ1-5; a weak D match, TRBD1 (6 bases). The CDR3 extends over 14 amino acids. Germline CDR1 is SGHDT and CDR2 is YYEEEE. V was shortened by 4 bases and J by 3 bases, with 11 bases between the two germline ends. The DNA of the CDR3 is TGTGCCAGCAGCAACACAGGGTACAATCAGCCCCAGCATTTT. Its protein is CASSNTGYNQPQHF.

The chain is built from TRBV18 and TRBJ1-4, with no clear D. The CDR3 runs to 13 residues. The V end was cut by 6 bases, the J end by 5 bases, with 10 bases between. CDR1 is KGHSH and CDR2 is LQKENI in the germline V gene. The chain's CDR3 is CASSGGMNEKLFF. The CDR3 DNA sequence: TGTGCCAGCTCTGGCGGGATGAATGAAAAACTGTTTTTT.

V usage is TRBV6-5 and J usage is TRBJ1-2, with D possibly being TRBD1 (6 bases). The CDR3 contains 13 residues. Trimming removed 5 bases at V and 2 bases at J, with 9 bases between. Per germline, CDR1 MNHEY and CDR2 SVGAGI. This CDR3 reads CASSPGENYGYTF. The CDR3, as DNA: TGTGCCAGCAGTCCAGGGGAGAACTATGGCTACACCTTC.

The chain combines TRBV5-1 with TRBJ1-1; D might be TRBD1 (5 bases). The CDR3 loop spans 15 amino acids. Trimming removed 4 bases at V and 5 bases at J, with 18 bases between. Germline loops: CDR1 SGHRS, CDR2 YFSETQ. The CDR3 here is CASSPTSGTVTEAFF. The CDR3 DNA sequence: TGCGCCAGCAGCCCCACGTCGGGGACGGTAACTGAAGCTTTCTTT.

In its sample, this clone was seen once. The chain uses TRBV3-1 (or the pseudogene TRBV3-2) and TRBJ1-3, with D possibly TRBD1 on 6 matching bases. Germline V gene sequence: CDR1 LGHDT, CDR2 YNNKEL (reference sequence). Trimming pared 3 bases from V and 1 base from J, leaving 16 bases between. The CDR3 extends over 17 amino acids. The CDR3 here is CASSHRGTSRSGNTIYF. The CDR3 DNA follows: TGTGCCAGCAGCCATCGAGGGACAAGTAGATCTGGAAACACCATATATTTT.

V usage is TRBV6-5 and J usage is TRBJ2-5, with 9 bases aligning to TRBD1. The CDR3 is 12 residues long. Losses at the gene ends were 8 bases for V and 8 bases for J; bases not matched to a gene: 6. From germline, CDR1 is MNHEY and CDR2 SVGAGI. The CDR3 DNA sequence: TGTGCCAGCTGTTTGACAGGGGGAACCCAGTACTTC. Its translation: CASCLTGGTQYF.

This chain uses TRBV5-1 with TRBJ1-6; the D gene is possibly TRBD1 (5 bases). Germline V gene data show CDR1 as SGHRS and CDR2 as YFSETQ. The germline V and J ends were trimmed by 2 bases and 14 bases, with 23 bases remaining between them. The CDR3 consists of 16 residues. CDR3 protein: CASSLTLEAGRSTLHF. The CDR3 DNA reads TGCGCCAGCAGCTTAACCTTAGAGGCAGGGCGCAGCACCCTCCACTTT.

The rearrangement uses TRBV27 and TRBJ2-7; D call uncertain. The V gene's germline CDR1 is MNHEY and CDR2 SMNVEV (reference sequence). The CDR3 has 14 residues. Trimming removed 6 bases at V and 0 bases at J, with 12 bases between. For the CDR3, the DNA is TGTGCCAGCAGGGCCAGGTGGAACTCCTACGAGCAGTACTTC. Its protein product is CASRARWNSYEQYF.